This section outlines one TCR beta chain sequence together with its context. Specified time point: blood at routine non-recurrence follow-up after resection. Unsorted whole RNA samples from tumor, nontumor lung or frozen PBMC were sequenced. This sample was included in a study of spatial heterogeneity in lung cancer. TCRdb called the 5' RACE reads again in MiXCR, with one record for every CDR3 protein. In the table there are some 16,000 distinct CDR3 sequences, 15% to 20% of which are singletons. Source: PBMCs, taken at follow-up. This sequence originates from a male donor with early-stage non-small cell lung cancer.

The chain's CDR3 is CASRKGGNEKLFF. DNA for the CDR3: TGTGCCAGCAGAAAAGGGGGGAATGAAAAACTGTTTTTT. The chain uses TRBV6-5 and TRBJ1-4, with TRBD1 as a possible D gene (6 bases). The CDR3 extends over 13 amino acids. Germline V gene sequence: CDR1 MNHEY, CDR2 SVGAGI. Trimming stripped 6 bases from V and 5 bases from J, with 10 bases between.